The TCR beta chain under discussion was sequenced for a study of CD8+CD57+ T cells in acquired aplastic anemia. This clonotype was found many times. CDR3 and TCR beta VDJ profiling relied on a genomic DNA template. TCRdb used MiXCR to reprocess the reads, holding one entry per CDR3 protein. This table has around 430,000 distinct CDR3 sequences, approximately 33% appearing once. Trimming took off 3 bases at V and 7 bases at J, with 16 bases between the two ends. There are 15 residues in the CDR3. Looked up from germline, CDR1 is LNHNV and CDR2 is YYDKDF (reference sequence). Patients selected for sequencing had displayed CD8+CD57+ cell expansion by flow cytometry.

The sequencing sample was made of sorted CD4+, CD8+, or CD8+CD57+ T cells (not recorded which) from PBMCs. V gene TRBV15 combines with J gene TRBJ2-1; possibly TRBD1 or TRBD2 for D (6 bases each). This clonotype originated in a human donor with aplastic anemia. The CDR3 here is CATSSHNRAGNEQFF. CDR3 DNA sequence: TGTGCCACCAGCAGCCATAACAGGGCGGGGAATGAGCAGTTCTTC.